The 20 T cell receptor beta chains given below trace back to one sample, sequenced in a study of T-cell memory formation after mild COVID-19. TCRdb independently ran MiXCR on the 5' RACE reads; one entry per CDR3 protein. The sample includes around 260,000 distinct CDR3 sequences, around 15% of them seen just once. Sequencing was performed on PBMCs or a T cell subset sorted from them (not recorded which). The receptors here all came from a man younger than 30 who had mild COVID-19 (a few samples of this study predate the infection). Cell type and time point are not known.

This clonotype was counted at least ten times. This chain connects TRBV12-3 or TRBV12-4 to TRBJ2-3; maybe TRBD1 (6 bases). The V and J ends lost 5 bases and 3 bases respectively, with 12 bases between them. This CDR3 has 14 residues. Here the CDR3 reads CASSPQGSTDTQYF. CDR3 nucleotides: TGTGCCAGCAGTCCCCAGGGGTCGACAGATACGCAGTATTTT.

The chain recombines TRBV5-1 with TRBJ1-2, with TRBD1 matching 10 bases. This CDR3 is 15 amino acids long. The germline gives CDR1 SGHRS, CDR2 YFSETQ. Trimming cost V 0 bases and J 4 bases; bases outside gene matches: 3. CDR3 region: CASSLGQGASYGYTF. In DNA form, the CDR3 reads TGCGCCAGCAGCTTGGGACAGGGGGCCTCCTATGGCTACACCTTC.

The sample holds a few counts of this clonotype. The J gene is TRBJ2-3, the V gene TRBV4-3; 12 bases agree with TRBD2. The V gene end was trimmed by 4 bases and the J gene end by 1 base; junction bases not matched to a gene: 6. The CDR3 runs 17 residues. Per germline, CDR1 LGHNA and CDR2 YSLEER. The chain's CDR3 is CASSPFRTSGGTDTQYF. CDR3 bases: TGCGCCAGCAGCCCTTTCAGGACTAGCGGGGGCACAGATACGCAGTATTTT.

This clonotype was recorded many times. The chain uses TRBV7-2 and TRBJ2-5; tentative D call: TRBD1 (6 bases). The CDR3 length is 11 residues. The germline gives CDR1 SGHTA, CDR2 FQGNSA. V dropped 8 bases and J dropped 5 bases, with 9 bases sitting between them. CDR3 sequence reads: CASLRGETQYF. In DNA form, the CDR3 reads TGTGCCAGCCTGAGGGGGGAGACCCAGTACTTC.

This chain connects TRBV7-2 to TRBJ2-5, with 8 positions matching TRBD1. The CDR3 has 12 amino acids. Losses at the gene ends were 5 bases for V and 5 bases for J; bases not matched to a gene: 1. The germline V gene encodes CDR1 SGHTA and CDR2 FQGNSA. CDR3: CASSRTGETQYF. In DNA form, the CDR3 reads TGTGCCAGCAGCCGGACAGGGGAGACCCAGTACTTC.

This clonotype has just a few counts. The V call is TRBV7-6, the J call TRBJ1-1, with TRBD1 as a possible D gene (6 bases). Trimming removed 5 bases from V and 5 bases from J, with 18 bases in between. This CDR3 has 15 amino acids. Germline CDR1 reads SGHVS; CDR2 reads FNYEAQ. The CDR3, as DNA: TGTGCCAGCAGCCAAATGGGGGGCGATTGGACTGAAGCTTTCTTT. This codes for CASSQMGGDWTEAFF. Complete variable domain (other parts from reference TRBV7-6 and TRBJ1-1): GAGVSQSPRYKVTKRGQDVALRCDPISGHVSLYWYRQALGQGPEFLTYFNYEAQQDKSGLPNDRFSAERPEGSISTLTIQRTEQRDSAMYRCASSQMGGDWTEAFFGQGTRLTVV.

This clonotype was picked up a small number of times. The chain combines TRBV7-3 with TRBJ2-5; tentatively, D is TRBD1 or TRBD2 (5 bases each). Germline CDR1 reads SGHTA; CDR2 reads FQGTGA. V was trimmed by 0 bases and J by 4 bases, leaving 9 bases between them. CDR3 length: 14 residues. The CDR3 reads CASSLTSGTETQYF. The CDR3 DNA follows: TGTGCCAGCAGCTTAACTTCAGGGACAGAGACCCAGTACTTC.

This clonotype was detected many times. The chain combines TRBV24-1 with TRBJ1-5; the match to TRBD1 covers 7 bases. This CDR3 region has 15 residues. CDR1 and CDR2 from the germline V gene are KGHDR and SFDVKD. J gave up 2 bases and V 5 bases, and 5 bases lay outside the gene matches. CDR3 loop: CATSGTGVGNQPQHF. The CDR3 DNA sequence: TGTGCCACCAGTGGGACAGGCGTCGGCAATCAGCCCCAGCATTTT.

V gene TRBV6-5 combines with J gene TRBJ1-1; 7 bases agree with TRBD1. The CDR3 has 13 amino acids. CDR1 and CDR2 from the germline V gene are MNHEY and SVGAGI. Trimming took 6 bases from V and 3 from J; bases not matched to a gene: 4. CDR3 residues: CASSRGWDTEAFF. The CDR3 nucleotides are TGTGCCAGCAGCAGGGGGTGGGACACTGAAGCTTTCTTT.

This clonotype appeared many times. The chain has TRBV28 and TRBJ2-7; D is possibly TRBD1 or TRBD2 (7 bases each). CDR1 is MDHEN, CDR2 SYDVKM, per germline. The V end was cut by 6 bases, the J end by 0 bases, with 18 bases between. The CDR3 covers 16 residues. CDR3 loop: CASRPSGTAISYEQYV. The CDR3 coding sequence is TGTGCCAGCAGACCCAGCGGGACAGCGATCTCCTACGAGCAGTACGTC.

This clonotype was counted once. This chain links TRBV11-2 with TRBJ1-5; 7 bases align to TRBD1. Germline V gives CDR1 SGHAT, CDR2 FQNNGV. V lost 4 bases, J lost 5 bases, and 8 bases stayed unmatched. The CDR3 loop spans 15 amino acids. CDR3 in amino acids: CASSSSRDRDQPQHF. DNA for the CDR3: TGTGCCAGCAGCTCGTCTCGGGACAGAGATCAGCCCCAGCATTTT.

Only a few counts were recorded for this clonotype. The rearrangement uses TRBV4-3 and TRBJ1-5; 8 bases map to TRBD1. V shed 1 base, J shed 8 bases, and the junction held 13 bases outside the gene matches. Germline lookup yields CDR1 LGHNA and CDR2 YSLEER. The CDR3 contains 17 residues. The CDR3 nucleotides read TGCGCCAGCAGCCAAGTTTGGACAGGGACCCTGCGGGAGCCCCAGCATTTT. This sequence encodes CASSQVWTGTLREPQHF.

This clonotype was counted between two and nine times. This sequence joins TRBV12-3 or TRBV12-4 and TRBJ1-5; D gene unclear. Trimming removed 5 bases from V and 0 bases from J, with 8 bases in between. The CDR3 is 14 residues long. The CDR3 spells CASSPQISNQPQHF. CDR3 nucleotides: TGTGCCAGCAGTCCCCAGATTAGCAATCAGCCCCAGCATTTT.

In this sample, this clonotype turned up many times. CDR3 DNA sequence: TGCGCCAGCAGCCAAGATCGGAACACTGAAGCTTTCTTT. The encoded protein is CASSQDRNTEAFF. This chain links TRBV4-3 with TRBJ1-1; D unresolved. V was cut by 0 bases and J by 1 base, with 3 bases left in between. There are 13 residues in the CDR3. Germline V gene data show CDR1 as LGHNA and CDR2 as YSLEER.

This clonotype was seen more than once but under ten times. The chain links TRBV20-1 to TRBJ2-7; 7 nucleotides match TRBD1. V was clipped by 4 bases and J by 6 bases; unmatched bases: 6. Germline V gene data show CDR1 as DFQATT and CDR2 as SNEGSKA (reference sequence). The length of the CDR3 is 12 residues. The CDR3 DNA reads as TGCAGTGCTATACGGGACAGATCCGAGCAGTACTTC. The encoded protein is CSAIRDRSEQYF.

This clonotype was detected only once. This chain links TRBV29-1 with TRBJ1-4; the D is unclear. The CDR3 is made up of 13 amino acids. Trimming shortened V by 4 bases and J by 5 bases, and 11 bases separated the two germline ends. Germline CDR1 and CDR2: SQVTM and ANQGSEA. CDR3 region: CSVGWGSNEKLFF. CDR3 nucleotide sequence: TGCAGCGTTGGCTGGGGTTCGAATGAAAAACTGTTTTTT.

This chain uses TRBV7-3 with TRBJ2-2, with D perhaps TRBD2 (5 bases). Germline V gene sequence: CDR1 SGHTA, CDR2 FQGTGA. The CDR3 runs 13 residues. V was trimmed by 5 bases and J by 4 bases, leaving 8 bases between them. CDR3 loop: CASSVEATGELFF. DNA of the CDR3: TGTGCCAGCAGCGTGGAGGCCACCGGGGAGCTGTTTTTT.

This clonotype has a handful of counts. This chain uses TRBV5-6 with TRBJ2-6; no definite D call. Looked up from germline, CDR1 is SGHDT and CDR2 is YYEEEE. There are 15 residues in the CDR3. The germline V and J ends were trimmed by 4 bases and 4 bases, with 12 bases remaining between them. The CDR3 region is CASSDKGPGANVLTF. The CDR3 DNA reads TGTGCCAGCAGCGATAAGGGTCCCGGGGCCAACGTCCTGACTTTC.

This clonotype was detected a few times. Here the CDR3 reads CAAPGGAVADTQYF. The CDR3 DNA reads as TGTGCCGCCCCCGGGGGCGCCGTAGCAGATACGCAGTATTTT. The chain uses TRBV25-1 and TRBJ2-3; possibly TRBD1 or TRBD2 for D (6 bases each). Germline V lookup: CDR1 MGHDK, CDR2 SYGVNS. Deletions cut 11 bases from V and 4 bases from J, with 19 bases between. This CDR3 has 14 residues.

This clonotype was seen a few times. This chain connects TRBV20-1 to TRBJ2-3; 8 bases match TRBD2. Germline lookup yields CDR1 DFQATT and CDR2 SNEGSKA (reference sequence). The ends lost 7 bases at V and 1 base at J; junction bases unmatched: 4. The length of the CDR3 is 13 residues. The CDR3 DNA is TGCAGTGTTTTGCGGGGGGGCACAGATACGCAGTATTTT. Its translation: CSVLRGGTDTQYF.